What follows are 7 T cell receptor beta chains derived from one specimen sequenced in a study of blood T cell repertoires in COVID-19. TCRdb's table, derived via immunoSEQ multiplex PCR, lists solely in-frame clones and lacks some. Of under 250,000 clones detected, almost 90% appear once; the ten largest clones hold around 2.9%. What was sequenced was peripheral blood. All receptors come from a woman in her sixties with acute or convalescent COVID-19.

This chain links TRBV11-2 with TRBJ2-4; 9 bases map to TRBD1. J lost 1 base, V lost 1 base, and 2 bases had no gene match. This CDR3 is 16 amino acids long. Germline CDR1 and CDR2: SGHAT and FQNNGV. This CDR3 is CASSLGTGVAKNIQYF. The CDR3 DNA follows: TGTGCCAGCAGCTTAGGGACAGGGGTGGCCAAAAACATTCAGTACTTC.

The CDR3 spells CASSPQAVTEAFF. The CDR3 nucleotides read TGTGCCAGCAGCCCTCAGGCAGTAACTGAAGCTTTCTTT. The chain couples TRBV7-3 to TRBJ1-1; D is undetermined. CDR1 and CDR2 from the germline V gene are SGHTA and FQGTGA. CDR3 size: 13 residues. Trimming removed 5 bases from V and 5 bases from J, with 12 bases in between.

The chain couples TRBV6-4 to TRBJ2-7; tentative D call: TRBD2 (5 bases). Germline V lookup: CDR1 MRHNA, CDR2 SNTAGT. V dropped 5 bases and J dropped 6 bases, with 20 bases sitting between them. The CDR3 length is 15 residues. DNA for the CDR3: TGTGCCAGCAGTCTCAGGACGGGAACGTTGGGCGAGCAGTACTTC. This gives the protein CASSLRTGTLGEQYF.

This clone occurred once. The DNA of the CDR3 is TGTGCCGCCGGGACAACTAACTATGGCTACACCTTC. This codes for CAAGTTNYGYTF. The genes are TRBV30 and TRBJ1-2, with D perhaps TRBD1 (6 bases). The ends were cut back, 8 bases at V and 0 bases at J, with 10 bases in the middle. CDR1 and CDR2 (germline): GTSNPN, SVGIG (reference sequence). The CDR3 contains 12 residues.

This sequence joins TRBV19 and TRBJ2-6; D unclear. CDR1 and CDR2 from the germline V gene are LNHDA and SQIVND (reference sequence). The ends were cut back, 5 bases at V and 3 bases at J, with 11 bases in the middle. The CDR3 loop spans 15 amino acids. CDR3 coding DNA: TGTGCCAGTAGTTCCTCCCCGGGTGGGGCCAACGTCCTGACTTTC. Residues: CASSSSPGGANVLTF.

The CDR3 sequence is CASATRGGEAFF. CDR3 nucleotide sequence: TGTGCTAGTGCCACTCGAGGGGGCGAAGCTTTCTTT. The V and J genes are TRBV12-5 and TRBJ1-1; TRBD1 aligns across 7 bases. The J segment lost 8 bases and the V segment lost 7 bases, leaving 7 bases of the junction unmatched. This CDR3 has 12 amino acids. In germline, CDR1 is LGHNT, CDR2 FRNRAP.

As to this clone: Germline and junction disagree at one end, which may indicate a read error. V gene TRBV11-2 combines with J gene TRBJ1-4; D unclear. Germline V gene sequence: CDR1 SGHAT, CDR2 FQNNGV. The CDR3 runs to 16 residues. The CDR3 region is CASSLEETSTNEKLFF. The CDR3 DNA sequence: TGTGCCAGCAGCCTAGAAGAGACATCAACTAATGAAAAACTGTTTTTT.